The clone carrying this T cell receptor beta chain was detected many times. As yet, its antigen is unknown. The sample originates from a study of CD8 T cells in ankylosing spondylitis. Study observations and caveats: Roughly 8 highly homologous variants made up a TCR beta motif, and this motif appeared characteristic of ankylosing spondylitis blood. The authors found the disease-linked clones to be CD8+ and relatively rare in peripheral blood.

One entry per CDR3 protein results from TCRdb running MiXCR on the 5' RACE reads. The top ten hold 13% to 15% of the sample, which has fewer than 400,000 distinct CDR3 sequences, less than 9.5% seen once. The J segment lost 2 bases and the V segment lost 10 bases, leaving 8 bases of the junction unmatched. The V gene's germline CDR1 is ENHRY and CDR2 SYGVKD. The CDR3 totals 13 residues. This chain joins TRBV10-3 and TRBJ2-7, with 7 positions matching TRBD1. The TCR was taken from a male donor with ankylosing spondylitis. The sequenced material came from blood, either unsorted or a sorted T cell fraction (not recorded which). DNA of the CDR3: TGTGCCACCGAACCGGGACAGACCTACGAGCAGTACTTC. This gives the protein CATEPGQTYEQYF.